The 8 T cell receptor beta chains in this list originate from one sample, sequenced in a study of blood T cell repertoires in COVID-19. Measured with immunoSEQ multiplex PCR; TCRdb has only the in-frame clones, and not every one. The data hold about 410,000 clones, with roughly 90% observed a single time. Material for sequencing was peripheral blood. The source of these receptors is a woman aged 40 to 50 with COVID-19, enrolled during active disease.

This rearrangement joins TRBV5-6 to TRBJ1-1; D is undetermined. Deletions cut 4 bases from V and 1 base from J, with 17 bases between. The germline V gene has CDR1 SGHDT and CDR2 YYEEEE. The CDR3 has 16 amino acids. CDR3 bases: TGTGCCAGCAGCCTCGCGGTTGAGTTTAGGAACACTGAAGCTTTCTTT. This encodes CASSLAVEFRNTEAFF.

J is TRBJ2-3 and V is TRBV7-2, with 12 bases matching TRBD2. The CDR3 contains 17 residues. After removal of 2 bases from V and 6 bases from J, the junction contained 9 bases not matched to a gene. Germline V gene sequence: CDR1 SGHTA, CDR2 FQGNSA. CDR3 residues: CASSLRLAGALGDTQYF. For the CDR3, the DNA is TGTGCCAGCAGCTTAAGACTAGCGGGGGCCCTTGGGGATACGCAGTATTTT.

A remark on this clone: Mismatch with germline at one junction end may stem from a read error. DNA for the CDR3: TGCGCCGGCAGCCTCTACGGACAGGGGGCGGACTCCTACGAGCAGTACTTC. It specifies CAGSLYGQGADSYEQYF. This sequence joins TRBV4-3 and TRBJ2-7; 11 nucleotides agree with TRBD1. Germline values: CDR1 LGHNA, CDR2 YSLEER. CDR3 length equals 17 residues.

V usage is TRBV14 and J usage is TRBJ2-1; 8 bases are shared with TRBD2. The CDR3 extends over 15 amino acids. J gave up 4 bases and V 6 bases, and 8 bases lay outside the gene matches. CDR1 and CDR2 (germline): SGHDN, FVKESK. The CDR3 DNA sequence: TGTGCCAGCAGTTTTCTGGCGGGAGGATACAATGAGCAGTTCTTC. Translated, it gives CASSFLAGGYNEQFF.

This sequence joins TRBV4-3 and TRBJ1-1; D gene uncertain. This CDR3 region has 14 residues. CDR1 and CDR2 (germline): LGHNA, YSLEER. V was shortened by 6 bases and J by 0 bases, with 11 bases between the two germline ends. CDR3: CASSLAGMNTEAFF. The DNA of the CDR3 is TGCGCCAGCAGTCTGGCCGGGATGAACACTGAAGCTTTCTTT.

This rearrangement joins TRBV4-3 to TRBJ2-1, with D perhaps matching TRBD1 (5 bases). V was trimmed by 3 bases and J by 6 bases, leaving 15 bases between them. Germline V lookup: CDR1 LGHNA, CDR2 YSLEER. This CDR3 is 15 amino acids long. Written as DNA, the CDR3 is TGCGCCAGCAGCCAGGCGGAAGGGGCCGCCAATGAGCAGTTCTTC. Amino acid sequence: CASSQAEGAANEQFF.

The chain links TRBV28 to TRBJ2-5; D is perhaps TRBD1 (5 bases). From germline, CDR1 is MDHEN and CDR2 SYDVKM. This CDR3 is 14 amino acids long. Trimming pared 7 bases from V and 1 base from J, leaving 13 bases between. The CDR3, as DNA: TGTGCCAGCAACTCCCGACAGACCCAAGAGACCCAGTACTTC. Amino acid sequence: CASNSRQTQETQYF.

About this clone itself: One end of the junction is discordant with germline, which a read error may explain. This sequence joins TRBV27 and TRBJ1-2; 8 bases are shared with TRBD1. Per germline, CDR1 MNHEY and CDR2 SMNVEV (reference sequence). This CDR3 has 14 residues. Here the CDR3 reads CASSPLGQAHDSAF. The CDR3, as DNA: TGTGCCAGCAGTCCTCTGGGACAGGCCCACGATTCCGCCTTC.